This T cell receptor beta chain appears in the sequencing data of a study of blood T cell repertoires in COVID-19. Study as a whole: Samples came from the United States, Italy and Spain, spanning acute and convalescent COVID-19. PBMCs, B-cell-depleted T cells, or T cells provided the cDNA or gDNA that made up the material.

CDR1 and CDR2 from the germline V gene are KGHSH and LQKENI. This CDR3 is built from 13 residues. V lost 1 base to trimming and J lost 4 bases, with 8 bases between them. Methods used by the authors: The assay estimated nucleated cells by amplifying reference gene primers. Clones were sequenced by immunoSEQ multiplex PCR, and TCRdb holds only the in-frame ones, with some missing. The DNA gave D and trimming, while V, J and clone size come from that table. Found here are about 260,000 clones, approximately 87% of them singletons; the top ten hold about 4.9%. Sequenced: peripheral blood. This TCR came from a man in his 60s who had recovered from COVID-19. J is TRBJ2-7 and V is TRBV18; D perhaps matches TRBD2 (7 bases). CDR3 region: CASSPQGGYEQYF. The CDR3 region has the DNA TGTGCCAGCTCACCACAGGGGGGGTACGAGCAGTACTTC.